Shown below are 6 T cell receptor beta chains from a single sample sequenced in a study of T cell responses to AZD1222 COVID-19 vaccine. Using immunoSEQ multiplex PCR, the repertoire was profiled, and TCRdb retains in-frame clones only, with some absent. The sample lists 95,000 to 150,000 clones, roughly 87% occurring once. Sequences were derived from peripheral blood, sampled on day 0 of AZD1222 vaccination. These receptors were taken from an adult in good health.

V and J are TRBV5-1 and TRBJ1-5, with D unclear. The CDR3 totals 13 residues. V was shortened by 0 bases and J by 7 bases, with 8 bases between the two germline ends. The germline V gene encodes CDR1 SGHRS and CDR2 YFSETQ. The CDR3 nucleotides are TGCGCCAGCAGCTTGGGGTTCGGCCAGCCCCAGCATTTT. This codes for CASSLGFGQPQHF.

This clone was counted a single time. The genes are TRBV15 and TRBJ2-7; D gene uncertain. Germline lookup yields CDR1 LNHNV and CDR2 YYDKDF (reference sequence). V lost 3 bases to trimming and J lost 0 bases, with 24 bases between them. The CDR3 extends over 19 amino acids. CDR3 bases: TGTGCCACCAGCAGGACCGACTCGTCATATAAGAGGAGCTCCTACGAGCAGTACTTC. Its translation is CATSRTDSSYKRSSYEQYF. Together with reference TRBV15 and TRBJ2-7, the CDR3 gives the full variable domain: DAMVIQNPRYQVTQFGKPVTLSCSQTLNHNVMYWYQQKSSQAPKLLFHYYDKDFNNEADTPDNFQSRRPNTSFCFLDIRSPGLGDTAMYLCATSRTDSSYKRSSYEQYFGPGTRLTVT.

V is TRBV28 and J is TRBJ2-3; 9 positions match TRBD2. Germline lookup yields CDR1 MDHEN and CDR2 SYDVKM. This CDR3 contains 16 residues. After removal of 3 bases from V and 1 base from J, the junction contained 5 bases not matched to a gene. The CDR3 region is CASSLLGGRGTDTQYF. The DNA of the CDR3 is TGTGCCAGCAGTTTGCTCGGCGGGAGGGGCACAGATACGCAGTATTTT.

The chain combines TRBV5-4 with TRBJ2-2; a weak D match, TRBD1 (6 bases). Per germline, CDR1 SGHNT and CDR2 YYREEE (reference sequence). The CDR3 covers 15 residues. V was cut by 6 bases and J by 4 bases, with 16 bases left in between. This CDR3 is CASTYWGPGTGELFF. CDR3 bases: TGTGCCAGCACATATTGGGGGCCGGGCACCGGGGAGCTGTTTTTT.

This clone came up once. V and J are TRBV16 and TRBJ2-5, with a weak D call TRBD1 (6 bases). The CDR3 totals 15 residues. Per germline, CDR1 KGHSY and CDR2 FQNENV. V dropped 0 bases and J dropped 2 bases, with 10 bases sitting between them. The CDR3 sequence is CASSQSGTPQETQYF. In nucleotides, the CDR3 is TGTGCCAGCAGCCAATCGGGGACACCGCAAGAGACCCAGTACTTC.

The gene calls are TRBV2 and TRBJ2-7; D is undetermined. Germline V gene sequence: CDR1 SNHLY, CDR2 FYNNEI. This CDR3 comprises 9 residues. Trimming took 5 bases from V and 7 from J, leaving 3 bases between them. The CDR3, as DNA: TGTGCCAGCAGTAGGGAGCAGTACTTC. It encodes CASSREQYF.